Each of the 6 T cell receptor beta chains below was sequenced from the same sample in a study of post-analysis software for immune sequencing data. For these receptors, no antigen is known. General study points: TRBV5-6, TRBV5-1 and TRBV20-1 were among roughly five TRBV segments more frequent in patients than controls.

Incorporated into the TCR beta cDNA libraries were unique molecular identifiers, which served to reduce PCR and sequencing biases. TCRdb fed the PCR reads into MiXCR, producing one record per CDR3 protein. The repertoire holds about 810,000 distinct CDR3 sequences, with approximately 53% as singletons. Material: blood. These receptor sequences come from a girl aged 10 to 17 with multiple sclerosis.

This clonotype was picked up a small number of times. This sequence joins TRBV11-3 and TRBJ2-1; perhaps TRBD1 as D (6 bases). CDR1 and CDR2 from the germline V gene are SGHNT and YENEEA. This CDR3 contains 14 residues. V was shortened by 5 bases and J by 4 bases, with 12 bases between the two germline ends. For the CDR3, the DNA is TGTGCCAGCAGCCCAGGGGTCCTTTACAATGAGCAGTTCTTC. Encoded protein: CASSPGVLYNEQFF.

The genes are TRBV6-5 and TRBJ2-6; D is undetermined. Germline CDR1 and CDR2: MNHEY and SVGAGI. The CDR3 extends over 16 amino acids. With 0 bases removed from V and 3 bases from J, the gap between germline ends came to 9 bases. CDR3: CASSYSGRDGANVLTF. For the CDR3, the DNA is TGTGCCAGCAGTTACTCGGGTAGGGATGGGGCCAACGTCCTGACTTTC.

V is TRBV20-1 and J is TRBJ2-5; D perhaps matches TRBD1 (6 bases). The germline V gene has CDR1 DFQATT and CDR2 SNEGSKA (reference sequence). The CDR3 sequence is 14 residues long. V shed 6 bases and J shed 11 bases, with 25 bases lying between them. The CDR3 region has the DNA TGCAGTGCCGACCCGCAGGGGAATAGTTACCAGCAGTACTTC. Translated: CSADPQGNSYQQYF.

This clonotype was seen a few times. The genes are TRBV15 and TRBJ2-7; no clear D gene. Trimming shortened V by 4 bases and J by 0 bases, and 13 bases separated the two germline ends. Germline CDR1 is LNHNV and CDR2 is YYDKDF (reference sequence). This CDR3 is built from 15 residues. The CDR3 coding sequence is TGTGCCACCAGCACGGACGTTCAAAGCTCCTACGAGCAGTACTTC. It specifies CATSTDVQSSYEQYF.

The chain couples TRBV10-3 to TRBJ1-1, with D hard to call. The V end was cut by 4 bases, the J end by 6 bases, with 18 bases between. The CDR3 is 15 residues long. The germline V gene has CDR1 ENHRY and CDR2 SYGVKD. The CDR3: CAISAVGGYEPEAFF. The CDR3 DNA reads as TGTGCCATCAGTGCGGTGGGCGGTTATGAGCCTGAAGCTTTCTTT.

The chain couples TRBV5-1 to TRBJ1-2, with 7 bases identical to TRBD1. The V gene end was trimmed by 0 bases and the J gene end by 4 bases; junction bases not matched to a gene: 18. This CDR3 has 19 residues. Germline V gene sequence: CDR1 SGHRS, CDR2 YFSETQ. Here the CDR3 reads CASSLGLLGIDRVAYGYTF. The DNA of the CDR3 is TGCGCCAGCAGCTTGGGCCTACTGGGAATAGACAGGGTTGCCTATGGCTACACCTTC.